This TCR beta chain was obtained from a study of cytomegalovirus exposure and HLA in healthy donors. The study, taken as a whole, reports: Later analysis identified several of the most significant clusters that appeared linked to common viral pathogens. TCR association rates varied by HLA locus in a later analysis, with DRB1 highest and HLA-C lowest. Most TCR sequences were rare, but some public TCRs occurred in many donors.

Regarding this clone: As yet, its antigen is unknown.

A multiplex PCR was run with 60 Vbeta primers and 13 Jbeta primers. Data came from immunoSEQ multiplex PCR; TCRdb stores just in-frame clones and leaves some out. The sample gives about 98,000 clones, approximately 82% of which show up once; under 4.5% is in the top ten. The CDR3 runs to 12 residues. V was clipped by 5 bases and J by 5 bases, with 10 bases between them. CDR1 is MDHEN, CDR2 SYDVKM, per germline. This sequence joins TRBV28 and TRBJ2-7; tentative D call: TRBD2 (5 bases). Sequenced input: PBMCs. This TCR derives from a female donor in good health and CMV-seropositive. The CDR3 loop reads CASSLQRHEQYF. CDR3 DNA sequence: TGTGCCAGCAGTCTACAGCGGCACGAGCAGTACTTC.